This TCR beta chain was found in a study of early T cells in non-severe SARS-CoV-2 infection. Overall study: Sequenced material consisted of bulk RNA (from unsorted whole blood), and chains were unpaired.

Germline CDR1 and CDR2: DFQATT and SNEGSKA (reference sequence). The CDR3 has 13 residues. The V segment lost 5 bases and the J segment 0 bases; nucleotides outside the gene matches: 2. Many counts were recorded for this clonotype. Individual cDNA molecules received unique molecular identifiers. Each CDR3 protein gets one entry after TCRdb re-called the 5' RACE reads with MiXCR. The sample includes approximately 58,000 distinct CDR3 sequences, approximately 10% seen only once; the top ten take roughly 10%. This receptor was taken from an adult who was a healthcare worker with PCR-confirmed SARS-CoV-2 infection or an uninfected control (not recorded which). The rearrangement links TRBV20-1 to TRBJ2-7; the match to TRBD1 covers 9 bases. Sequences were obtained from whole blood. This CDR3 reads CSAGTGNSYEQYF. The CDR3, as DNA: TGCAGTGCTGGGACAGGGAACTCCTACGAGCAGTACTTC.